One and the same sample provided the 28 T cell receptor beta chains below, sequenced in a study of T cell responses to AZD1222 COVID-19 vaccine. Sequencing was performed with immunoSEQ multiplex PCR; in TCRdb, only in-frame clones are kept and a portion is missing. The sample includes 150,000 to 200,000 clones, about 89% of them seen just once. The sequencing used peripheral blood, collected 28 days after the second AZD1222 dose. All receptors derive from an adult who received the AZD1222 COVID-19 vaccine.

The V and J genes are TRBV6-1 and TRBJ2-3; D gene uncertain. Trimming removed 4 bases from V and 4 bases from J, with 18 bases in between. Germline CDR1 reads MNHNS; CDR2 reads SASEGT. There are 16 residues in the CDR3. CDR3 bases: TGTGCCAGCAGTGCGTCATTTATCTCCCGCCCAGATACGCAGTATTTT. It is translated as CASSASFISRPDTQYF.

The V call is TRBV10-2, the J call TRBJ2-5; TRBD1 or TRBD2 may be the D gene (5 bases each). The germline V and J ends were trimmed by 3 bases and 4 bases, with 15 bases remaining between them. Germline assignment: CDR1 WSHSY and CDR2 SAAADI. The length of the CDR3 is 15 residues. The CDR3 bases are TGCGCCAGCAGTGATAATGGGGGAGTGGGAGAGACCCAGTACTTC. Protein sequence: CASSDNGGVGETQYF.

The rearrangement links TRBV24-1 to TRBJ1-2; tentatively, D is TRBD1 (5 bases). Germline CDR1 and CDR2: KGHDR and SFDVKD. The CDR3 contains 13 residues. V was pared by 1 base and J by 6 bases, with 8 bases between. In nucleotides, the CDR3 is TGTGCCACCAGTGATTTCAAGGGGAATGGCTACACCTTC. It codes for CATSDFKGNGYTF.

V is TRBV7-2 and J is TRBJ1-5; D call uncertain. The germline gives CDR1 SGHTA, CDR2 FQGNSA. V was pared by 2 bases and J by 9 bases, with 8 bases between. The CDR3 length is 12 residues. The CDR3 DNA follows: TGTGCCAGCAGCTTACCTGCTTGGCCCCAGCATTTT. It codes for CASSLPAWPQHF.

CDR3 DNA sequence: TGCAGTGCTAGTGGACCAGCGTATCAGCCCCAGCATTTT. Protein product: CSASGPAYQPQHF. The chain recombines TRBV20-1 with TRBJ1-5; no reliable D call. This CDR3 has 13 residues. Germline lookup yields CDR1 DFQATT and CDR2 SNEGSKA (reference sequence). The V gene lost 3 bases and the J gene lost 5 bases, with 11 bases spanning the gap.

The J gene is TRBJ2-3, the V gene TRBV11-2, with TRBD2 as a possible D gene (6 bases). The ends were cut back, 5 bases at V and 1 base at J, with 16 bases in the middle. Germline V gives CDR1 SGHAT, CDR2 FQNNGV. The CDR3 consists of 16 residues. The CDR3 loop is CASSPRNPGGTDTQYF. CDR3 nucleotide sequence: TGTGCCAGCAGCCCACGAAATCCGGGGGGCACAGATACGCAGTATTTT.

This chain uses TRBV5-1 with TRBJ2-1; D unresolved. CDR3 length equals 15 residues. Trimming took off 0 bases at V and 8 bases at J, with 15 bases between the two ends. CDR1 SGHRS and CDR2 YFSETQ come from the germline V gene. CDR3 in DNA: TGCGCCAGCAGCTTGGTTGGCGGTCTTAGGGATGAGCAGTTCTTC. It translates to CASSLVGGLRDEQFF. The complete variable domain, with remaining parts taken from reference TRBV5-1 and TRBJ2-1, reads KAGVTQTPRYLIKTRGQQVTLSCSPISGHRSVSWYQQTPGQGLQFLFEYFSETQRNKGNFPGRFSGRQFSNSRSEMNVSTLELGDSALYLCASSLVGGLRDEQFFGPGTRLTVL.

The V gene is TRBV6-5, the J gene TRBJ1-2; D unresolved. The CDR3 consists of 13 residues. V lost 6 bases, J lost 2 bases, and 10 bases lay in between. Germline-derived CDR1 and CDR2 are MNHEY and SVGAGI. The CDR3 protein is CASSQSKNYGYTF. The CDR3, as DNA: TGTGCCAGCAGCCAAAGTAAGAACTATGGCTACACCTTC.

V usage is TRBV2 and J usage is TRBJ1-1; TRBD1 might be the D (5 bases). Germline V lookup: CDR1 SNHLY, CDR2 FYNNEI. The ends were cut back, 3 bases at V and 5 bases at J, with 13 bases in the middle. The CDR3 totals 14 residues. Here the CDR3 reads CASSDQGGETEAFF. The CDR3, as DNA: TGTGCCAGCAGTGATCAGGGAGGTGAAACTGAAGCTTTCTTT.

The chain employs TRBV7-2 and TRBJ2-1; 11 bases are a match to TRBD2. The V segment lost 4 bases and the J segment 3 bases; nucleotides outside the gene matches: 5. There are 16 residues in the CDR3. CDR1 is SGHTA and CDR2 is FQGNSA in the germline V gene. The CDR3 is CASSSSSGRHYNEQFF. The CDR3 nucleotides are TGTGCCAGCAGCTCTTCTAGCGGGAGGCACTACAATGAGCAGTTCTTC.

This clone was seen just once. The chain joins TRBV6-5 to TRBJ2-7; D not certain. The CDR3 runs to 14 residues. Germline CDR1 is MNHEY and CDR2 is SVGAGI. V lost 8 bases, J lost 0 bases, and 14 bases lay in between. The CDR3 here is CASRMYLSSYEQYF. The DNA of the CDR3 is TGTGCCAGCCGGATGTACCTAAGCTCCTACGAGCAGTACTTC.

This chain uses TRBV5-5 with TRBJ2-7, with 10 bases that match TRBD1. The V segment lost 2 bases and the J segment 0 bases; nucleotides outside the gene matches: 5. Germline V gene sequence: CDR1 SGHKS, CDR2 YYEKEE (reference sequence). This CDR3 has 16 residues. Here the CDR3 DNA reads TGTGCCAGCAGCTTTTGGGGACAGGGGTCCTCCTACGAGCAGTACTTC. Protein product: CASSFWGQGSSYEQYF. Complete variable domain (other parts from reference TRBV5-5 and TRBJ2-7): DAGVTQSPTHLIKTRGQQVTLRCSPISGHKSVSWYQQVLGQGPQFIFQYYEKEERGRGNFPDRFSARQFPNYSSELNVNALLLGDSALYLCASSFWGQGSSYEQYFGPGTRLTVT.

This clone has just a few counts. This rearrangement joins TRBV2 to TRBJ1-2, with 7 bases identical to TRBD1. The V and J ends lost 3 bases and 2 bases, in that order; junction bases with no gene match: 6. CDR3 length: 15 residues. Germline lookup yields CDR1 SNHLY and CDR2 FYNNEI. CDR3 residues: CASSDRDRLNYGYTF. CDR3 nucleotide sequence: TGTGCCAGCAGTGATAGGGACAGATTAAACTATGGCTACACCTTC.

The chain couples TRBV29-1 to TRBJ1-2; 9 bases map to TRBD1. The CDR3 consists of 13 residues. With V trimmed by 1 base and J by 6 bases, 3 bases remained unmatched. Germline V gene data show CDR1 as SQVTM and CDR2 as ANQGSEA. The CDR3 DNA sequence: TGCAGCGTTGAAGGGGACAGGGCGGATGGCTACACCTTC. Translated, it gives CSVEGDRADGYTF.

The genes are TRBV29-1 and TRBJ2-1; TRBD1 matches 7 bases. Germline trimming cut 3 bases from V and 5 bases from J; bases unmatched to any gene: 4. CDR1 SQVTM and CDR2 ANQGSEA come from the germline V gene. The CDR3 is made up of 13 amino acids. The CDR3 nucleotides read TGCAGCGTTGATAGACAGGGAAACAATGAGCAGTTCTTC. Translating it yields CSVDRQGNNEQFF.

The chain recombines TRBV19 with TRBJ2-1; TRBD2 aligns across 11 bases. CDR1 and CDR2 from the germline V gene are LNHDA and SQIVND (reference sequence). After removal of 5 bases from V and 3 bases from J, the junction contained 6 bases not matched to a gene. The CDR3 covers 16 residues. CDR3 DNA: TGTGCCAGTAGTCCTTTTAGCGGGAGGGACTACAATGAGCAGTTCTTC. This encodes CASSPFSGRDYNEQFF.

The CDR3 here is CASSLTNQPQHF. The CDR3 DNA sequence: TGTGCCAGCAGCTTAACAAATCAGCCCCAGCATTTT. The V gene is TRBV5-8, the J gene TRBJ1-5; D is ambiguous. The ends were cut back, 2 bases at V and 4 bases at J, with 4 bases in the middle. CDR1 is SGHTS, CDR2 YDEGEE, per germline. The length of the CDR3 is 12 residues.

V and J are TRBV7-9 and TRBJ2-5; 7 bases agree with TRBD1. CDR3 length equals 15 residues. With V trimmed by 5 bases and J by 3 bases, 9 bases remained unmatched. The V gene's germline CDR1 is SEHNR and CDR2 FQNEAQ (reference sequence). The CDR3 bases are TGTGCCAGCAGCACCCGACAGGGATATAAAGAGACCCAGTACTTC. Its protein product is CASSTRQGYKETQYF.

J is TRBJ2-7 and V is TRBV6-5; D tentatively fits TRBD1 or TRBD2 (5 bases each). In germline, CDR1 is MNHEY, CDR2 SVGAGI. The CDR3 extends over 14 amino acids. Deletions cut 5 bases from V and 2 bases from J, with 13 bases between. CDR3 sequence (DNA): TGTGCCAGCAGTCCTCGGGACGGAGCCTACGAGCAGTACTTC. This sequence encodes CASSPRDGAYEQYF.

This chain joins TRBV5-6 and TRBJ2-1, with 11 bases lining up with TRBD2. CDR1 and CDR2 from the germline V gene are SGHDT and YYEEEE. This CDR3 comprises 15 residues. The trim removed 0 bases at V and 9 bases at J, leaving 5 bases unmatched. The CDR3 DNA sequence: TGTGCCAGCAGCTTGGCGGGACTAGCGGACGGTGAGCAGTTCTTC. Protein: CASSLAGLADGEQFF.

This chain uses TRBV10-1 with TRBJ2-1, with D uncertain. The CDR3 contains 13 residues. Germline V gives CDR1 WNHNN, CDR2 SYGVQD (reference sequence). Trimming cost V 5 bases and J 6 bases, with 11 bases left between them. The CDR3 region has the DNA TGCGCCAGCAGTTCTGCATGGGCCAATGAGCAGTTCTTC. Protein product: CASSSAWANEQFF.

The rearrangement uses TRBV20-1 and TRBJ2-5; D unclear. Trimming took 6 bases from V and 3 from J, leaving 8 bases between them. Germline V gives CDR1 DFQATT, CDR2 SNEGSKA (reference sequence). This CDR3 region has 11 residues. The CDR3 nucleotides are TGCAGTGCCCAAAGAGAAGAGACCCAGTACTTC. Translation: CSAQREETQYF.

V gene TRBV4-1 combines with J gene TRBJ1-6; D possibly corresponds to TRBD1 (5 bases). CDR3 length: 19 amino acids. The V end lost 4 bases, the J end lost 0 bases, and 19 bases lay between the germline ends. Germline V gene data show CDR1 as MGHRA and CDR2 as YSYEKL. The CDR3 here is CASSPSVIGASSYNSPLHF. The CDR3 region has the DNA TGCGCCAGCAGCCCCTCCGTTATAGGGGCGAGCTCCTATAATTCACCCCTCCACTTT.

The chain recombines TRBV7-2 with TRBJ1-3; D remains unclear. The CDR3 has 14 amino acids. The V end lost 0 bases, the J end lost 4 bases, and 7 bases lay between the germline ends. Germline-derived CDR1 and CDR2 are SGHTA and FQGNSA. The DNA of the CDR3 is TGTGCCAGCAGCTTAGCGAGGACGGGAAACACCATATATTTT. It encodes CASSLARTGNTIYF. Looking up the rest from reference TRBV7-2 and TRBJ1-3 gives the full variable domain: GAGVSQSPSNKVTEKGKDVELRCDPISGHTALYWYRQSLGQGLEFLIYFQGNSAPDKSGLPSDRFSAERTGGSVSTLTIQRTQQEDSAVYLCASSLARTGNTIYFGEGSWLTVV.

V usage is TRBV21-1 and J usage is TRBJ2-6; the D call of TRBD2 is as the table states it, not checked on the DNA. TRBV21-1 is a listed pseudogene. This CDR3 has 15 amino acids. The CDR3 spells CASSSRGSGANVLTF. CDR3 DNA: TGTGCCAGCAGCTCCCGGGGCTCTGGGGCCAACGTCCTGACTTTC.

V and J are TRBV7-3 and TRBJ2-5; TRBD2 agrees at 7 bases. With V trimmed by 3 bases and J by 5 bases, 6 bases remained unmatched. Germline lookup yields CDR1 SGHTA and CDR2 FQGTGA. The CDR3 totals 14 residues. The CDR3 sequence: CASSFSSGGETQYF. CDR3 DNA sequence: TGTGCCAGCAGCTTCTCATCGGGGGGTGAGACCCAGTACTTC.

The genes are TRBV4-2 and TRBJ2-7; D is possibly TRBD2 (5 bases). The CDR3 sequence is 17 residues long. Trimming removed 0 bases from V and 1 base from J, with 16 bases in between. In germline, CDR1 is LGHNA, CDR2 YNFKEQ. The DNA of the CDR3 is TGTGCCAGCAGCCAAGAGGATGGACGGAGGTTATCCTACGAGCAGTACTTC. Its protein is CASSQEDGRRLSYEQYF.

The rearrangement links TRBV6-5 to TRBJ1-5; possibly TRBD1 for D (5 bases). In germline, CDR1 is MNHEY, CDR2 SVGAGI. Trimming cost V 7 bases and J 7 bases, with 11 bases left between them. The CDR3 spans 12 residues. The chain's CDR3 is CASKGVGQPQHF. CDR3 nucleotide sequence: TGTGCCAGCAAAGGGGTAGGACAGCCCCAGCATTTT.